Listed below are T cell receptor beta chains from one sample, sequenced in a study of CD39 and CD103 CD8 tumor-infiltrating T cells. Repertoires were generated with immunoSEQ multiplex PCR, while TCRdb's copy carries only in-frame clones and drops some. The repertoire consists of about 2,500 clones, with 55% to 75% occurring once and the leading ten covering around 13%. The specimen was CD39- CD103- CD8+ T cells sorted from the tumor. The receptors stem from a human donor with head and neck squamous cell carcinoma. Each CDR3 is given with its conserved first and last residue.

J | V | CDR3
TRBJ1-2 | TRBV5-5 | CASSLAGTGQFGYTF
TRBJ2-1 | TRBV5-1 | CASSLVGDEQFF
TRBJ2-1 | TRBV9 | CASTPGLAPNNEQFF
TRBJ2-4 | TRBV5-1 | CASSTGQGVAKNIQYF
TRBJ2-5 | TRBV6-1 | CASLGEGMRETQYF
TRBJ1-6 | TRBV2 | CASSERSPLHF
TRBJ1-2 | TRBV23-1 | CASSQWWPGGGYGYTF
TRBJ2-3 | TRBV19 | CASSIGGQIYTDTQYF
TRBJ1-3 | TRBV27 | CASSLSPTGNTIYF
TRBJ1-6 | TRBV2 | CATRPGQGAPYNSPLHF
TRBJ1-2 | TRBV9 | CASSVAPDRDSTYNYGYTF